This T cell receptor beta chain was observed in a study of cytomegalovirus exposure and HLA in healthy donors. The CDR3 is made up of 16 amino acids. The J segment lost 1 base and the V segment lost 8 bases, leaving 7 bases of the junction unmatched. CDR1 is SNHLY and CDR2 is FYNNEI in the germline V gene. TCRdb's table, derived via immunoSEQ multiplex PCR, lists solely in-frame clones and lacks some. The sample has 150,000 to 180,000 clones, about 86% seen once. The clonotype originates from a human donor in good health. The V gene is TRBV2, the J gene TRBJ2-6; TRBD1 matches 8 bases. The sample was PBMCs. CDR3 in DNA: TGTGCCAGCTCTGGACAGGGAGCTTCTGGGGCCAACGTCCTGACTTTC. This codes for CASSGQGASGANVLTF.